The 25 T cell receptor beta chains below were found in one sample sequenced in a study of blood T cell repertoires in COVID-19. This table comes from immunoSEQ multiplex PCR, and its TCRdb copy is limited to in-frame clones, with some not included. The sample carries approximately 69,000 clones, roughly 90% recorded once. Input material: peripheral blood. These receptors were collected from a man between 50 and 59 years old with acute or convalescent COVID-19.

The V gene is TRBV7-9, the J gene TRBJ1-2; D possibly corresponds to TRBD1 (5 bases). Between the trimmed V and J ends, which lost 7 bases and 5 bases, there was a span of 20 bases. The CDR3 runs to 15 residues. Per the germline V gene, CDR1 is SEHNR and CDR2 is FQNEAQ (reference sequence). CDR3 in DNA: TGTGCCAGCACCATAACGCAGGGCGGGGATTATGGCTACACCTTC. Amino acid sequence: CASTITQGGDYGYTF.

V gene TRBV6-5 combines with J gene TRBJ2-7; a weak D match, TRBD1 (6 bases). The V end lost 7 bases, the J end lost 4 bases, and 17 bases lay between the germline ends. The CDR3 has 14 residues. Per the germline V gene, CDR1 is MNHEY and CDR2 is SVGAGI. The CDR3 here is CASNRVRGRYEQYF. The DNA for the CDR3 is TGTGCCAGCAACCGTGTCAGGGGACGATACGAGCAGTACTTC.

V and J are TRBV10-3 and TRBJ2-5, with D unresolved. CDR1 is ENHRY and CDR2 is SYGVKD in the germline V gene. The CDR3 contains 13 residues. V dropped 5 bases and J dropped 2 bases, with 9 bases sitting between them. The CDR3 loop is CAISYNAQETQYF. DNA for the CDR3: TGTGCCATCAGTTACAATGCACAAGAGACCCAGTACTTC.

V and J are TRBV9 and TRBJ2-1; no firm D call. Trimming removed 0 bases at V and 5 bases at J, with 9 bases between. CDR1 and CDR2 (germline): SGDLS, YYNGEE. This CDR3 is built from 14 residues. The CDR3 protein is CASSVVDDNNEQFF. CDR3 bases: TGTGCCAGCAGCGTAGTTGACGACAACAATGAGCAGTTCTTC.

This chain connects TRBV3-1 (or the pseudogene TRBV3-2) to TRBJ2-7; 11 bases are shared with TRBD1. Germline V CDR1 and CDR2: LGHDT, YNNKEL (reference sequence). With 1 base clipped from V and 6 bases from J, the junction kept 2 bases outside the gene matches. This CDR3 spans 14 amino acids. The CDR3 DNA reads TGTGCCAGCAGCCAAGGGACAGGGGGCCGCGAGCAGTACTTC. It is translated as CASSQGTGGREQYF.

The gene calls are TRBV18 and TRBJ1-2; TRBD1 agrees at 9 bases. The V segment lost 3 bases and the J segment 6 bases; nucleotides outside the gene matches: 11. The CDR3 has 16 amino acids. Germline loops: CDR1 KGHSH, CDR2 LQKENI. The chain's CDR3 is CASSPLSQGAENGYTF. In DNA form, the CDR3 reads TGTGCCAGCTCACCCCTTTCACAGGGGGCTGAGAATGGCTACACCTTC.

This clone came up once. The gene calls are TRBV29-1 and TRBJ1-2; 8 nucleotides agree with TRBD1. CDR1 is SQVTM, CDR2 ANQGSEA, per germline. CDR3 length: 16 residues. The ends lost 0 bases at V and 5 bases at J; junction bases unmatched: 11. The CDR3 bases are TGCAGCGTTGAAGACCCCCAGGGGGCCGAAATATATGGCTACACCTTC. Its protein is CSVEDPQGAEIYGYTF. Complete variable domain (other parts from reference TRBV29-1 and TRBJ1-2): SAVISQKPSRDICQRGTSLTIQCQVDSQVTMMFWYRQQPGQSLTLIATANQGSEATYESGFVIDKFPISRPNLTFSTLTVSNMSPEDSSIYLCSVEDPQGAEIYGYTFGSGTRLTVV.

The chain recombines TRBV28 with TRBJ1-4; a possible D gene is TRBD1 (5 bases). V gave up 7 bases and J gave up 5 bases, with 8 bases separating them. The V gene's germline CDR1 is MDHEN and CDR2 SYDVKM. The CDR3 is made up of 12 amino acids. The CDR3: CASKQGNEKLFF. The CDR3 DNA is TGTGCCAGCAAGCAGGGAAATGAAAAACTGTTTTTT.

V usage is TRBV19 and J usage is TRBJ2-1; TRBD2 agrees at 14 bases. Trimming cost V 6 bases and J 4 bases; bases outside gene matches: 8. The CDR3 loop spans 17 amino acids. Germline V lookup: CDR1 LNHDA, CDR2 SQIVND (reference sequence). CDR3: CASRTSGGAGGYNEQFF. CDR3 coding DNA: TGTGCCAGTAGGACTAGCGGGGGGGCCGGGGGTTACAATGAGCAGTTCTTC. The complete variable domain, with remaining parts taken from reference TRBV19 and TRBJ2-1, reads DGGITQSPKYLFRKEGQNVTLSCEQNLNHDAMYWYRQDPGQGLRLIYYSQIVNDFQKGDIAEGYSVSREKKESFPLTVTSAQKNPTAFYLCASRTSGGAGGYNEQFFGPGTRLTVL.

The chain couples TRBV6-4 to TRBJ2-1, with D unclear. Trimming pared 3 bases from V and 6 bases from J, leaving 15 bases between. Germline V lookup: CDR1 MRHNA, CDR2 SNTAGT. The CDR3 has 15 amino acids. The CDR3, as DNA: TGTGCCAGCAGTGATAGCCACGGTAGACTCAATGAGCAGTTCTTC. It specifies CASSDSHGRLNEQFF.

The DNA of the CDR3 is TGTGCCAGCAGTGAACTTCGGCGGAGGGACGGGGCCAACGTCCTGACTTTC. Translating gives CASSELRRRDGANVLTF. V and J are TRBV6-1 and TRBJ2-6; the D gene is possibly TRBD2 (6 bases). Germline CDR1 is MNHNS and CDR2 is SASEGT. V lost 2 bases, J lost 4 bases, and 15 bases lay in between. The CDR3 consists of 17 residues.

V and J are TRBV24-1 and TRBJ2-1; D gene uncertain. Germline CDR1 KGHDR, CDR2 SFDVKD. The CDR3 is made up of 13 amino acids. Trimming took off 6 bases at V and 5 bases at J, with 10 bases between the two ends. The DNA of the CDR3 is TGTGCCACCAGTTTTGACACTCACAATGAGCAGTTCTTC. It encodes CATSFDTHNEQFF.

On this clone itself: The same CDR3 is also encoded by other DNA sequences in this sample. This sequence joins TRBV15 and TRBJ2-5, with D maybe TRBD2 (5 bases). Per the germline V gene, CDR1 is LNHNV and CDR2 is YYDKDF (reference sequence). V lost 0 bases, J lost 2 bases, and 7 bases lay in between. This CDR3 has 14 residues. The CDR3 DNA reads TGTGCCACCAGCAGAGATCGGGGACAAGAGACCCAGTACTTC. Amino acid sequence: CATSRDRGQETQYF.

The chain is built from TRBV25-1 and TRBJ2-1; 7 positions match TRBD1. The V gene's germline CDR1 is MGHDK and CDR2 SYGVNS. The CDR3 covers 14 residues. The V and J ends lost 2 bases and 4 bases, in that order; junction bases with no gene match: 2. The CDR3 region is CASSEHRGYNEQFF. CDR3 nucleotide sequence: TGTGCCAGCAGTGAACACAGGGGATACAATGAGCAGTTCTTC. The full variable domain, its missing parts supplied by reference TRBV25-1 and TRBJ2-1, is EADIYQTPRYLVIGTGKKITLECSQTMGHDKMYWYQQDPGMELHLIHYSYGVNSTEKGDLSSESTVSRIRTEHFPLTLESARPSHTSQYLCASSEHRGYNEQFFGPGTRLTVL.

The chain uses TRBV24-1 and TRBJ2-2, with 7 bases lining up with TRBD1. With V trimmed by 9 bases and J by 0 bases, 3 bases remained unmatched. This CDR3 comprises 14 residues. Germline CDR1 and CDR2: KGHDR and SFDVKD. CDR3 protein: CATSGQSNTGELFF. In DNA form, the CDR3 reads TGTGCCACCTCGGGACAGTCGAACACCGGGGAGCTGTTTTTT.

The V and J genes are TRBV7-3 and TRBJ2-1, with 10 bases that match TRBD2. The V gene end was trimmed by 5 bases and the J gene end by 9 bases; junction bases not matched to a gene: 10. CDR1 and CDR2 from the germline V gene are SGHTA and FQGTGA. The length of the CDR3 is 15 residues. CDR3 DNA sequence: TGTGCCAGCAGCCCCGGGACTAGCGCTATTGGTGAGCAGTTCTTC. The encoded protein is CASSPGTSAIGEQFF.

The J gene is TRBJ2-2, the V gene TRBV19, with a tentative D call TRBD1 (5 bases). CDR1 and CDR2 (germline): LNHDA, SQIVND (reference sequence). V lost 4 bases, J lost 1 base, and 10 bases lay in between. CDR3 length: 15 residues. CDR3 protein: CASSTIDRNTGELFF. As DNA, the CDR3 is TGTGCCAGTAGTACGATCGACAGGAACACCGGGGAGCTGTTTTTT. The full variable domain, rest sourced from reference TRBV19 and TRBJ2-2, is DGGITQSPKYLFRKEGQNVTLSCEQNLNHDAMYWYRQDPGQGLRLIYYSQIVNDFQKGDIAEGYSVSREKKESFPLTVTSAQKNPTAFYLCASSTIDRNTGELFFGEGSRLTVL.

The V call is TRBV25-1, the J call TRBJ2-7; D is undetermined. Trimming pared 1 base from V and 6 bases from J, leaving 10 bases between. There are 13 residues in the CDR3. Germline V gives CDR1 MGHDK, CDR2 SYGVNS. The CDR3 protein is CASSEFRTGEQYF. DNA of the CDR3: TGTGCCAGCAGTGAATTTCGCACTGGCGAGCAGTACTTC.

The gene calls are TRBV6-5 and TRBJ2-4, with 10 bases fitting TRBD1. This CDR3 is built from 13 residues. After removal of 5 bases from V and 7 bases from J, the junction contained 2 bases not matched to a gene. The germline CDR1 and CDR2 sequences are MNHEY and SVGAGI. CDR3 DNA: TGTGCCAGCAGTCAGACAGGGGGCAACATTCAGTACTTC. Translating gives CASSQTGGNIQYF.

The chain carries TRBV11-3 and TRBJ2-6; possibly TRBD2 for D (5 bases). Deletions cut 1 base from V and 0 bases from J, with 7 bases between. The germline V gene has CDR1 SGHNT and CDR2 YENEEA. This CDR3 has 16 amino acids. The CDR3 reads CASSLGRASGANVLTF. The CDR3 DNA reads TGTGCCAGCAGCTTAGGGCGGGCCTCTGGGGCCAACGTCCTGACTTTC.

This rearrangement joins TRBV6-5 to TRBJ2-3; 8 nucleotides line up with TRBD2. Germline-derived CDR1 and CDR2 are MNHEY and SVGAGI. V gave up 5 bases and J gave up 0 bases; unmatched junction bases: 4. The CDR3 is 15 residues long. This chain's CDR3 is CASSRLAPSTDTQYF. The CDR3 DNA sequence: TGTGCCAGCAGTCGACTAGCGCCTAGCACAGATACGCAGTATTTT.

Only a few counts were recorded for this clone. This rearrangement joins TRBV2 to TRBJ1-2; D is perhaps TRBD1 (5 bases). Looked up from germline, CDR1 is SNHLY and CDR2 is FYNNEI. The CDR3 runs 13 residues. V lost 4 bases, J lost 4 bases, and 10 bases lay in between. For the CDR3, the DNA is TGTGCCAGCAGTGCACAGGTGTTCTATGGCTACACCTTC. This sequence encodes CASSAQVFYGYTF.

The rearrangement uses TRBV4-1 and TRBJ2-6; D unclear. CDR1 is MGHRA and CDR2 is YSYEKL in the germline V gene. The CDR3 runs 18 residues. With 3 bases removed from V and 0 bases from J, the gap between germline ends came to 15 bases. In DNA, the CDR3 is TGCGCCAGCAGCCACGCCTTCGTGGCAGTCTCTGGGGCCAACGTCCTGACTTTC. Translated: CASSHAFVAVSGANVLTF.

The chain is built from TRBV7-3 and TRBJ2-5; 12 bases fit TRBD2. The germline V gene encodes CDR1 SGHTA and CDR2 FQGTGA. The CDR3 is 15 amino acids. J lost 5 bases, V lost 5 bases, and 6 bases had no gene match. The CDR3 DNA reads TGTGCCAGCAGCCAGGGACTAGCGGGTGGGGAGACCCAGTACTTC. Translation gives CASSQGLAGGETQYF.

The chain has TRBV19 and TRBJ1-2; weak D call: TRBD1 (5 bases). CDR1 and CDR2 (germline): LNHDA, SQIVND (reference sequence). The CDR3 length is 15 residues. Trimming removed 4 bases at V and 0 bases at J, with 12 bases between. The CDR3 loop reads CASSTGTVANYGYTF. The CDR3 DNA follows: TGTGCCAGTAGTACCGGGACTGTGGCTAACTATGGCTACACCTTC.